This TCR beta chain was identified during a study of tumor and adjacent non-tumor tissue in lung cancer. Study overall: There were approximately twelve adenocarcinoma, a couple of squamous cell carcinoma and 1 small cell lung cancer cases. Stage I to III disease affected ten to eleven men and about 5 women aged roughly 30 to 80. Overall study results and limits: Tumor repertoires had a smaller top 100 clone share than normal lung.

Comment on this clonotype: As yet, its antigen is unknown. The junction shows a germline mismatch at one end, possibly a read error.

A modified ARM-PCR protocol with three rounds of nested PCR amplified TCRbeta. One entry per CDR3 protein, called by TCRdb with MiXCR from the multiplex PCR reads. The data show about 86,000 distinct CDR3 sequences, 65% to 80% seen once. Germline V gene data show CDR1 as MNHNS and CDR2 as SASEGT. This CDR3 spans 10 amino acids. The template was RNA from unsorted bulk tissue. More than 3 cm separated this lung sample from the edge of the tumor. This chain uses TRBV6-1 with TRBJ2-5; the D gene is possibly TRBD1 (6 bases). The TCR comes from a woman between 50 and 59 years old with non-small cell lung cancer. The sample comprised distant non-tumor lung tissue. CDR3 protein: CTSGRDTDYF. The CDR3 DNA follows: TGTACCAGCGGCCGGGACACGGACTACTTC.